In this sample, the clone carrying this T cell receptor beta chain turned up a few times. Its matching antigen is unknown. CDR3 regions were amplified by Arm-PCR using iRepertoire HTBI primers to build TCR beta libraries. In TCRdb, the multiplex PCR reads were re-called with MiXCR into one record per CDR3 protein. The table records roughly 320,000 distinct CDR3 sequences, over 15% of them present only once. The sample is drawn from a study of regulatory T cells in long-lasting Graves disease. Study-level results: Favoring TRBV28, TRBJ1-2 and TRBJ2-5 was a feature seen in persistent disease. Peripheral blood, not thyroid tissue, was the sole material studied.

Time point denoted: newly diagnosed GD, antithyroid drugs for less than 3 months. Preparation of the TCR library used RNA extracted from PBMCs. The collection involved drawing roughly 9.1 milliliters of peripheral blood into EDTA tubes. The ends were cut back, 4 bases at V and 3 bases at J, with 11 bases in the middle. Looked up from germline, CDR1 is LNHDA and CDR2 is SQIVND (reference sequence). The CDR3 has 14 amino acids. These data also featured in a second study, about T cells in Graves' hyperthyroidism and ophthalmopathy. That study adds: Using the HTBI primer set, a first-round RT-PCR was run on the TCR CDR3.

This sequence joins TRBV19 and TRBJ2-3; a possible D gene is TRBD2 (6 bases). The sequence was obtained from a man aged 40-55 years with Graves disease. The sequencing used peripheral blood mononuclear cells (PBMCs), collected at new diagnosis, from a patient treated with antithyroid drugs. CDR3 nucleotides: TGTGCCAGTAGTACCGTTGGGACTACAGATACGCAGTATTTT. This encodes CASSTVGTTDTQYF.